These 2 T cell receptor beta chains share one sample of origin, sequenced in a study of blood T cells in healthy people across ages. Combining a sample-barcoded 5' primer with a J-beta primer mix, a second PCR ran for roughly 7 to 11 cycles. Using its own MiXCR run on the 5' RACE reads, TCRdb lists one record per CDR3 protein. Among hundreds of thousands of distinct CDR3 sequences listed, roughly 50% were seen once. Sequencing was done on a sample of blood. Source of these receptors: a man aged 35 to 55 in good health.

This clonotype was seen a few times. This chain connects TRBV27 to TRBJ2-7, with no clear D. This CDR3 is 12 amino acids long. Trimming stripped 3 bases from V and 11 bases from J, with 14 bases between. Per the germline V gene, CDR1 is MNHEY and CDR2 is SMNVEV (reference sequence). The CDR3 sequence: CASSFGVRREYF. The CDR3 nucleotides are TGTGCCAGCAGTTTTGGGGTACGTCGGGAGTACTTC.

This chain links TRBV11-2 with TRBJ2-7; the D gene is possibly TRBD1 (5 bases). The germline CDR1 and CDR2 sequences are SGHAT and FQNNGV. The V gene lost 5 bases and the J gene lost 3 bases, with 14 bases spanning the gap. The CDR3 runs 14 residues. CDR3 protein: CASSQRTSRYEQYF. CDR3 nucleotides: TGTGCCAGCAGCCAAAGGACATCCCGCTACGAGCAGTACTTC.